The 30 T cell receptor beta chains listed next were all sequenced from one sample in a study of spatial heterogeneity in lung cancer. Study-level points and caveats: Counts of expanded intratumoral alpha and beta TCRs tracked tumor mutation counts.

Time point specified: sample taken at primary tumor resection. TCRdb reprocessed the 5' RACE reads via MiXCR and lists one record per CDR3 protein. The sample includes about 3,000 distinct CDR3 sequences, around 8.1% of them seen just once. These receptors have no known antigen. The material was lung tumor tissue, obtained at surgery. These receptors all come from a male donor with early-stage non-small cell lung cancer.

There are many counts of this clonotype. The rearrangement uses TRBV12-3 or TRBV12-4 and TRBJ1-1; unclear D gene. V lost 0 bases and J lost 3, with 8 bases in between. The CDR3 sequence is 14 residues long. The CDR3 DNA reads TGTGCCAGCAGTTTAGCCGGTCAGGACACTGAAGCTTTCTTT. It translates to CASSLAGQDTEAFF.

By sample share, this clonotype is large. V and J are TRBV5-4 and TRBJ1-2, with D unclear. This CDR3 contains 11 residues. From germline, CDR1 is SGHNT and CDR2 YYREEE (reference sequence). Trimming stripped 3 bases from V and 7 bases from J, with 7 bases between. In nucleotides, the CDR3 is TGTGCCAGCAGCTGGGTTGGTGGCTACACCTTC. Protein sequence: CASSWVGGYTF.

Judged by abundance, this clonotype is medium-sized (0.01 to 0.1%). The CDR3 sequence is CASSYGRNTEAFF. CDR3 DNA sequence: TGTGCCAGCAGTTACGGCAGGAACACTGAAGCTTTCTTT. This rearrangement joins TRBV6-2 or TRBV6-3 to TRBJ1-1; the D is unclear. V shed 2 bases and J shed 1 base, with 5 bases lying between them. Germline CDR1 is MNHEY and CDR2 is SVGEGT. This CDR3 is built from 13 residues.

V gene TRBV9 combines with J gene TRBJ1-1; D unresolved. The germline CDR1 and CDR2 sequences are SGDLS and YYNGEE. Deletions cut 4 bases from V and 2 bases from J, with 15 bases between. The CDR3 is made up of 15 amino acids. The CDR3 DNA sequence: TGTGCCAGCAGCACTAACTGGGGAGGAAACACTGAAGCTTTCTTT. This gives the protein CASSTNWGGNTEAFF.

This clonotype was counted a few times. The chain joins TRBV20-1 to TRBJ2-2; the D gene is possibly TRBD2 (5 bases). Trimming left V 7 bases short and J 0 bases short, with 15 bases between. The CDR3 length is 15 residues. Germline lookup yields CDR1 DFQATT and CDR2 SNEGSKA (reference sequence). CDR3 nucleotides: TGCAGTGTCCCGAGAGGGTGGGCGAACACCGGGGAGCTGTTTTTT. As protein: CSVPRGWANTGELFF.

Judged by abundance, this clonotype is medium-sized. Germline is not matched at one junction end, which may reflect a read error. The genes are TRBV7-9 and TRBJ2-3, with 8 bases lining up with TRBD2. Germline V gene lookup returns CDR1 SEHNR and CDR2 FQNEAQ (reference sequence). The CDR3 spans 13 residues. The CDR3 nucleotides read TGTGCCATCAGCGGGAGAGGCACAGATACGCAGTATTTT. Its protein is CAISGRGTDTQYF.

This clonotype appeared many times. This chain uses TRBV7-2 with TRBJ1-3, with no clear D. Germline CDR1 reads SGHTA; CDR2 reads FQGNSA. Trimming shortened V by 5 bases and J by 0 bases, and 17 bases separated the two germline ends. The CDR3 is made up of 17 amino acids. CDR3 protein: CASSPRRNITSGNTIYF. As DNA, the CDR3 is TGTGCCAGCAGCCCACGCCGGAACATCACCTCTGGAAACACCATATATTTT.

This clonotype occurred many times. The chain uses TRBV5-1 and TRBJ1-2; a weak D match, TRBD1 (5 bases). Germline CDR1 SGHRS, CDR2 YFSETQ. This CDR3 is 13 amino acids long. Trimming took off 2 bases at V and 8 bases at J, with 13 bases between the two ends. Here the CDR3 reads CASSFNTGGGYTF. CDR3 bases: TGCGCCAGCAGCTTTAATACAGGAGGGGGCTACACCTTC.

V gene TRBV28 combines with J gene TRBJ1-2; D gene uncertain. Trimming stripped 8 bases from V and 6 bases from J, with 16 bases between. The germline V gene encodes CDR1 MDHEN and CDR2 SYDVKM. The CDR3 has 13 residues. The CDR3 sequence is CASLPMGGHGYTF. In DNA form, the CDR3 reads TGTGCCAGCCTTCCAATGGGCGGGCATGGCTACACCTTC.

Sample share makes this clonotype medium-sized. The chain combines TRBV19 with TRBJ1-2; perhaps TRBD1 as D (6 bases). V lost 6 bases and J lost 2, with 16 bases in between. The CDR3 is 15 residues long. CDR1 and CDR2 (germline): LNHDA, SQIVND (reference sequence). The CDR3 here is CASSLGAGVNYGYTF. In DNA, the CDR3 is TGTGCCAGTAGCCTTGGAGCAGGGGTGAACTATGGCTACACCTTC.

The V gene is TRBV20-1, the J gene TRBJ2-7, with 13 bases identical to TRBD2. CDR3 length: 15 residues. J lost 0 bases, V lost 5 bases, and 4 bases had no gene match. CDR1 and CDR2 (germline): DFQATT, SNEGSKA (reference sequence). DNA for the CDR3: TGCAGTGCTGGGACTAGCGGGACGAGCTCCTACGAGCAGTACTTC. Translation gives CSAGTSGTSSYEQYF.

By frequency in the sample, this clonotype is medium-sized. The gene calls are TRBV6-2 or TRBV6-3 and TRBJ2-7; 11 bases are a match to TRBD2. The J segment lost 6 bases and the V segment lost 6 bases, leaving 7 bases of the junction unmatched. The CDR3 loop spans 14 amino acids. Per the germline V gene, CDR1 is MNHEY and CDR2 is SVGEGT. The CDR3 coding sequence is TGTGCCAGCAGGATTAGCGGGGGGGCCATCGAGCAGTACTTC. It codes for CASRISGGAIEQYF.

Within the sample, this clonotype is large. V usage is TRBV7-3 and J usage is TRBJ2-1; TRBD2 matches 14 bases. Germline loops: CDR1 SGHTA, CDR2 FQGTGA. This CDR3 has 19 amino acids. The J segment lost 0 bases and the V segment lost 0 bases, leaving 4 bases of the junction unmatched. The CDR3, as DNA: TGTGCCAGCAGCTTAACGGGACTAGCGGGAGCCAGCTCCTACAATGAGCAGTTCTTC. Translation: CASSLTGLAGASSYNEQFF.

In its sample, this clonotype is medium-sized. The J gene is TRBJ2-5, the V gene TRBV2; 11 bases are shared with TRBD2. The V and J ends lost 6 bases and 2 bases, in that order; junction bases with no gene match: 5. The V gene's germline CDR1 is SNHLY and CDR2 FYNNEI. The CDR3 runs 15 residues. The CDR3 nucleotides read TGTGCCAGCAGACTAGCGGGAGTTGGACAAGAGACCCAGTACTTC. It codes for CASRLAGVGQETQYF.

The rearrangement uses TRBV7-9 and TRBJ1-4; D is perhaps TRBD1 (6 bases). Trimming took 5 bases from V and 3 from J, leaving 19 bases between them. The V gene's germline CDR1 is SEHNR and CDR2 FQNEAQ (reference sequence). CDR3 length equals 17 residues. The CDR3, as DNA: TGTGCCAGCAGCCCGTGGGGGCTCGGAGAGGCTAATGAAAAACTGTTTTTT. Its protein product is CASSPWGLGEANEKLFF.

There are a few counts of this clonotype. This may stem from a read error, because a much larger clone lies one nucleotide away. The rearrangement uses TRBV28 and TRBJ1-3, with D tentatively TRBD1 (5 bases). This CDR3 is 12 amino acids long. Germline-derived CDR1 and CDR2 are MDHEN and SYDVKM. In nucleotides, the CDR3 is TGTGTCAGCAGGGCTCGTGCAAACACCATATATTTT. This gives the protein CVSRARANTIYF.

This clonotype is deemed medium-sized. The DNA for the CDR3 is TGTGCCACCAGTGAGGGCGTAGGCGGAATGGAGACCCAGTACTTC. It is translated as CATSEGVGGMETQYF. The V and J genes are TRBV24-1 and TRBJ2-5; the D is unclear. V was shortened by 4 bases and J by 5 bases, with 16 bases between the two germline ends. The CDR3 spans 15 residues. CDR1 and CDR2 (germline): KGHDR, SFDVKD.

Within the sample, this clonotype is medium-sized. A much larger clonotype is one base distant, so this may be a read error. The chain links TRBV7-9 to TRBJ2-7; tentatively, D is TRBD1 (6 bases). This CDR3 is built from 14 residues. The V end was cut by 3 bases, the J end by 3 bases, with 12 bases between. In germline, CDR1 is SEHNR, CDR2 FQNEAQ (reference sequence). The CDR3, as DNA: TGTGCCAGCAGCTTCGAGACAGGCCACTACGAGCAGTACTTC. Translated: CASSFETGHYEQYF.

This clonotype has a count of ten or more. The chain uses TRBV7-2 and TRBJ1-6; TRBD1 matches at 7 bases. V shed 1 base, J shed 6 bases, and the junction held 6 bases outside the gene matches. This CDR3 spans 16 amino acids. Germline assignment: CDR1 SGHTA and CDR2 FQGNSA. CDR3 sequence: CASSLEGGQGNSPLHF. Written as DNA, the CDR3 is TGTGCCAGCAGCTTAGAAGGGGGCCAAGGTAATTCACCCCTCCACTTT.

This clonotype qualifies as medium-sized. The chain links TRBV7-3 to TRBJ2-1; 13 bases fit TRBD2. The length of the CDR3 is 15 residues. CDR1 is SGHTA, CDR2 FQGTGA, per germline. Trimming took 5 bases from V and 6 from J; bases not matched to a gene: 4. The CDR3 is CASSLGLAGSNEQFF. The CDR3 region has the DNA TGTGCCAGCAGCCTGGGACTAGCGGGGAGCAATGAGCAGTTCTTC. Full variable domain (outside the CDR3, taken from reference TRBV7-3 and TRBJ2-1): GAGVSQTPSNKVTEKGKYVELRCDPISGHTALYWYRQSLGQGPEFLIYFQGTGAADDSGLPNDRFFAVRPEGSVSTLKIQRTERGDSAVYLCASSLGLAGSNEQFFGPGTRLTVL.

In its sample, this clonotype was seen many times. The genes are TRBV7-2 and TRBJ2-1, with D possibly matching TRBD2 (5 bases). The V end was cut by 0 bases, the J end by 0 bases, with 12 bases between. The CDR3 totals 17 residues. Germline loops: CDR1 SGHTA, CDR2 FQGNSA. DNA of the CDR3: TGTGCCAGCAGCTTAGCATCCCGAGGGAGCTCCTACAATGAGCAGTTCTTC. Its translation: CASSLASRGSSYNEQFF.

By proportion, this clonotype is medium-sized (0.01 to 0.1%). V and J are TRBV28 and TRBJ2-5; 10 bases line up with TRBD2. The CDR3 has 19 residues. Germline trimming cut 5 bases from V and 4 bases from J; bases unmatched to any gene: 19. CDR1 is MDHEN and CDR2 is SYDVKM in the germline V gene. CDR3 region: CASSTPGLAFIGGGETQYF. CDR3 DNA: TGTGCCAGCAGTACACCGGGACTAGCGTTTATAGGTGGAGGAGAGACCCAGTACTTC.

The chain joins TRBV7-2 to TRBJ1-6, with 8 bases matching TRBD1. V gave up 5 bases and J gave up 4 bases; unmatched junction bases: 16. Germline CDR1 and CDR2: SGHTA and FQGNSA. This CDR3 spans 19 amino acids. CDR3 DNA sequence: TGTGCCAGCAGCCTCTTAGGCGGGCAGGGGGCCGGATATAATTCACCCCTCCACTTT. Its translation: CASSLLGGQGAGYNSPLHF.

The rearrangement uses TRBV5-1 and TRBJ2-7; D call uncertain. This CDR3 has 15 residues. From germline, CDR1 is SGHRS and CDR2 YFSETQ. V was shortened by 0 bases and J by 2 bases, with 12 bases between the two germline ends. The CDR3 region is CASSLDSSPTYEQYF. The CDR3 bases are TGCGCCAGCAGCTTGGACAGTTCACCCACCTACGAGCAGTACTTC.

This clonotype has a handful of counts. This chain connects TRBV20-1 to TRBJ2-5, with 10 bases matching TRBD2. This CDR3 has 14 residues. CDR1 and CDR2 from the germline V gene are DFQATT and SNEGSKA (reference sequence). V lost 3 bases to trimming and J lost 4 bases; unmatched junction nucleotides: 5. For the CDR3, the DNA is TGCAGTGCTAGTGTCCCTAGCGGGGGAGAGACCCAGTACTTC. Residues: CSASVPSGGETQYF.

V and J are TRBV11-2 and TRBJ1-5; possible D gene TRBD1, 5 bases. The CDR3 covers 14 residues. From germline, CDR1 is SGHAT and CDR2 FQNNGV. Deletions cut 3 bases from V and 6 bases from J, with 12 bases between. Here the CDR3 DNA reads TGTGCCAGCAGCTTTGCAGGGAACGCTCAGCCCCAGCATTTT. It is translated as CASSFAGNAQPQHF. Using reference TRBV11-2 and TRBJ1-5 for the parts outside the CDR3, the full variable domain is EAGVAQSPRYKIIEKRQSVAFWCNPISGHATLYWYQQILGQGPKLLIQFQNNGVVDDSQLPKDRFSAERLKGVDSTLKIQPAKLEDSAVYLCASSFAGNAQPQHFGDGTRLSIL.

This clonotype rates as medium-sized. This sequence joins TRBV20-1 and TRBJ2-3, with TRBD2 matching over 7 bases. The CDR3 is 15 amino acids. V lost 5 bases to trimming and J lost 5 bases; unmatched junction nucleotides: 13. CDR1 is DFQATT and CDR2 is SNEGSKA in the germline V gene (reference sequence). CDR3 loop: CSAASLAGGGDTQYF. The CDR3 DNA reads TGCAGTGCTGCCTCGCTAGCTGGGGGGGGAGATACGCAGTATTTT.

This clonotype was found many times. The chain employs TRBV14 and TRBJ2-2; D is perhaps TRBD2 (6 bases). In germline, CDR1 is SGHDN, CDR2 FVKESK. This CDR3 comprises 14 residues. Trimming took 7 bases from V and 3 from J, leaving 12 bases between them. DNA of the CDR3: TGTGCCAGCACTCGACTAGATGACACCGGGGAGCTGTTTTTT. It encodes CASTRLDDTGELFF.

This clonotype is medium-sized in the sample. CDR3 in amino acids: CASSQGLAGGQETQYF. The DNA for the CDR3 is TGTGCCAGCAGCCAAGGGTTAGCGGGAGGCCAAGAGACCCAGTACTTC. This chain connects TRBV3-1 to TRBJ2-5, with 10 positions matching TRBD2. From germline, CDR1 is LGHDT and CDR2 YNNKEL (reference sequence). This CDR3 comprises 16 residues. Trimming cost V 1 base and J 1 base; bases outside gene matches: 3.

Within the sample, this clonotype is medium-sized. The chain is built from TRBV2 and TRBJ2-5; 8 nucleotides align to TRBD1. Germline loops: CDR1 SNHLY, CDR2 FYNNEI. V lost 6 bases, J lost 0 bases, and 6 bases stayed unmatched. The CDR3 contains 15 residues. The CDR3 DNA reads as TGTGCCAGCAGCCTTAGACAGGGGAACCAAGAGACCCAGTACTTC. Its protein product is CASSLRQGNQETQYF. Filled out from reference TRBV2 and TRBJ2-5, the complete variable domain reads EPEVTQTPSHQVTQMGQEVILRCVPISNHLYFYWYRQILGQKVEFLVSFYNNEISEKSEIFDDQFSVERPDGSNFTLKIRSTKLEDSAMYFCASSLRQGNQETQYFGPGTRLLVL.